The 23 T cell receptor beta chains given below trace back to one sample, sequenced in a study of radiotherapy plus CTLA-4 blockade in lung cancer. The protocol was immunoSEQ multiplex PCR, while the TCRdb copy is restricted to in-frame clones and leaves out a portion. The table has about 86,000 clones, roughly four fifths seen once. This specimen consisted of peripheral blood, obtained from a patient treated with radiotherapy plus ipilimumab. All receptors come from a human donor with non-small cell lung cancer who had stable disease on radiotherapy plus ipilimumab.

The CDR3 spells CASTQTGDTGELFF. The DNA of the CDR3 is TGTGCCAGTACACAGACAGGGGACACCGGGGAGCTGTTTTTT. The chain uses TRBV19 and TRBJ2-2, with 8 bases matching TRBD1. V was clipped by 7 bases and J by 3 bases; unmatched bases: 4. From germline, CDR1 is LNHDA and CDR2 SQIVND (reference sequence). The CDR3 loop spans 14 amino acids.

The gene calls are TRBV27 and TRBJ2-3, with D possibly being TRBD2 (6 bases). CDR1 and CDR2 from the germline V gene are MNHEY and SMNVEV (reference sequence). This CDR3 has 12 amino acids. The germline V and J ends were trimmed by 11 bases and 8 bases, with 17 bases remaining between them. CDR3 bases: TGTGCCGGAGGGCCCTCTCGCGGTACGCAGTATTTT. As protein: CAGGPSRGTQYF.

CDR3 in DNA: TGTGCCAGCAGCTTTTTCGATAGTAGCACAGATACGCAGTATTTT. This codes for CASSFFDSSTDTQYF. The chain links TRBV7-8 to TRBJ2-3; no reliable D call. The germline gives CDR1 SGHVS, CDR2 FQNEAQ. V lost 3 bases and J 0 bases, leaving 10 bases between the germline ends. The CDR3 has 15 residues.

The chain couples TRBV2 to TRBJ2-7, with D maybe TRBD1 (6 bases). In germline, CDR1 is SNHLY, CDR2 FYNNEI. The CDR3 has 12 amino acids. Trimming shortened V by 4 bases and J by 5 bases, and 9 bases separated the two germline ends. CDR3 sequence reads: CASSVRGHEQYF. CDR3 in DNA: TGTGCCAGCAGTGTCAGGGGCCACGAGCAGTACTTC.

This clone was counted once. The chain is built from TRBV9 and TRBJ2-1; a weak D match, TRBD2 (5 bases). This CDR3 is built from 15 residues. Per the germline V gene, CDR1 is SGDLS and CDR2 is YYNGEE. Trimming removed 0 bases from V and 5 bases from J, with 12 bases in between. CDR3 in amino acids: CASSVGAVLDNEQFF. The CDR3, as DNA: TGTGCCAGCAGCGTAGGAGCGGTACTTGACAATGAGCAGTTCTTC.

The CDR3 DNA reads as TGTGCCAGCAGCTCAGGGAGGGGGCCTGGGGCCAACGTCCTGACTTTC. It is translated as CASSSGRGPGANVLTF. The chain combines TRBV5-4 with TRBJ2-6; perhaps D is TRBD1 or TRBD2 (7 bases each). Germline CDR1 is SGHNT and CDR2 is YYREEE (reference sequence). V lost 3 bases and J 2 bases, leaving 12 bases between the germline ends. The CDR3 length is 16 residues.

The V call is TRBV27, the J call TRBJ1-2; the match to TRBD1 covers 12 bases. The trim removed 4 bases at V and 6 bases at J, leaving 9 bases unmatched. Germline CDR1 is MNHEY and CDR2 is SMNVEV (reference sequence). The CDR3 loop spans 16 amino acids. This chain's CDR3 is CASSWGQGALKHGYTF. CDR3 bases: TGTGCCAGCAGTTGGGGACAGGGGGCCCTGAAACATGGCTACACCTTC.

V usage is TRBV9 and J usage is TRBJ2-7; TRBD2 matches at 8 bases. With 3 bases clipped from V and 0 bases from J, the junction kept 8 bases outside the gene matches. The CDR3 contains 16 residues. Germline V lookup: CDR1 SGDLS, CDR2 YYNGEE. CDR3 sequence reads: CASSASTGRASYEQYF. The CDR3 DNA sequence: TGTGCCAGCAGCGCAAGCACCGGGAGGGCCTCCTACGAGCAGTACTTC.

The chain couples TRBV6-1 to TRBJ2-6, with D tentatively TRBD1 (7 bases). CDR3 length: 13 amino acids. With 7 bases removed from V and 12 bases from J, the gap between germline ends came to 16 bases. Germline-derived CDR1 and CDR2 are MNHNS and SASEGT. CDR3: CASTQGQGGVLTF. Here the CDR3 DNA reads TGTGCCAGCACCCAGGGGCAGGGGGGCGTCCTGACTTTC.

The chain couples TRBV28 to TRBJ2-2, with 7 bases lining up with TRBD2. CDR3 length equals 12 residues. V trimming: 5 bases; J trimming: 13 bases; junction bases outside the gene matches: 7. Germline CDR1 reads MDHEN; CDR2 reads SYDVKM. CDR3 loop: CASSTWDYVLFF. The CDR3 DNA sequence: TGTGCCAGCAGTACCTGGGACTACGTGCTGTTTTTT. Variable domain in full (rest from reference TRBV28 and TRBJ2-2): DVKVTQSSRYLVKRTGEKVFLECVQDMDHENMFWYRQDPGLGLRLIYFSYDVKMKEKGDIPEGYSVSREKKERFSLILESASTNQTSMYLCASSTWDYVLFFGEGSRLTVL.

The chain employs TRBV5-1 and TRBJ2-7, with D perhaps TRBD1 or TRBD2 (5 bases each). The CDR3 sequence is 14 residues long. The V gene's germline CDR1 is SGHRS and CDR2 YFSETQ. The ends were cut back, 3 bases at V and 7 bases at J, with 17 bases in the middle. The CDR3 spells CASSSGTSVGEQYF. In DNA form, the CDR3 reads TGCGCCAGCAGCTCGGGGACCTCCGTGGGGGAGCAGTACTTC.

The chain couples TRBV4-2 to TRBJ2-7; TRBD2 matches 13 bases. Unmatched junction bases numbered 11, after V lost 2 bases and J lost 7 bases. Looked up from germline, CDR1 is LGHNA and CDR2 is YNFKEQ. This CDR3 spans 17 amino acids. CDR3 coding DNA: TGTGCCAGCAGCCAAAAAGTCGGACTAGCGGGAGTTGAAGAGCAGTACTTC. Its protein is CASSQKVGLAGVEEQYF.

The V gene is TRBV28, the J gene TRBJ1-2; 7 bases align to TRBD1. Germline V CDR1 and CDR2: MDHEN, SYDVKM. J was trimmed by 4 bases and V by 1 base; bases with no gene match: 6. This CDR3 comprises 15 residues. The CDR3 nucleotides read TGTGCCAGCAGTTTATACGTCGACAGGGCCTATGGCTACACCTTC. It specifies CASSLYVDRAYGYTF.

V usage is TRBV2 and J usage is TRBJ2-2; 7 nucleotides match TRBD1. Looked up from germline, CDR1 is SNHLY and CDR2 is FYNNEI. The CDR3 has 16 amino acids. V dropped 6 bases and J dropped 4; count of bases not matched to a gene: 11. The CDR3 spells CASRRQGNAVTGELFF. CDR3 nucleotide sequence: TGTGCCAGCAGGAGACAGGGTAATGCCGTCACCGGGGAGCTGTTTTTT.

As concerns this clone: The sample has other DNA sequences that encode this CDR3 too. The chain employs TRBV5-1 and TRBJ2-3; 7 bases align to TRBD2. The CDR3 is made up of 15 amino acids. CDR1 SGHRS and CDR2 YFSETQ come from the germline V gene. With V trimmed by 4 bases and J by 0 bases, 5 bases remained unmatched. The CDR3 reads CASSPGGTSTDTQYF. The CDR3 nucleotides read TGCGCCAGCAGCCCCGGGGGGACTAGCACAGATACGCAGTATTTT.

The chain recombines TRBV2 with TRBJ2-1, with 9 bases matching TRBD2. This CDR3 region has 17 residues. The V gene end was trimmed by 4 bases and the J gene end by 5 bases; junction bases not matched to a gene: 12. Germline CDR1 reads SNHLY; CDR2 reads FYNNEI. CDR3 sequence: CASSGVRRGGPDNEQFF. In DNA, the CDR3 is TGTGCCAGCAGTGGAGTTAGGCGGGGGGGCCCGGACAATGAGCAGTTCTTC.

This chain connects TRBV27 to TRBJ2-7; 7 nucleotides match TRBD1. CDR1 and CDR2 (germline): MNHEY, SMNVEV (reference sequence). After removal of 5 bases from V and 7 bases from J, the junction contained 11 bases not matched to a gene. This CDR3 comprises 14 residues. The CDR3 DNA follows: TGTGCCAGCAGTCTCCGGGACAGCTCGGGGGAGCAGTACTTC. It codes for CASSLRDSSGEQYF.

The DNA of the CDR3 is TGTGCCAGCAGCAGGGTCCGGGGTATGGACACTGAAGCTTTCTTT. This translates into CASSRVRGMDTEAFF. V and J are TRBV27 and TRBJ1-1, with a tentative D call TRBD1 (5 bases). This CDR3 spans 15 amino acids. From germline, CDR1 is MNHEY and CDR2 SMNVEV (reference sequence). Trimming shortened V by 6 bases and J by 3 bases, and 17 bases separated the two germline ends.

This clone was picked up a small number of times. This chain connects TRBV6-5 to TRBJ1-3; no definite D call. V gave up 5 bases and J gave up 0 bases, with 11 bases separating them. The CDR3 extends over 15 amino acids. The germline V gene has CDR1 MNHEY and CDR2 SVGAGI. DNA for the CDR3: TGTGCCAGCAGTGCCCAAGGTTTCTCTGGAAACACCATATATTTT. Protein sequence: CASSAQGFSGNTIYF.

In its sample, this clone was seen once. The J gene is TRBJ2-1, the V gene TRBV7-6; 13 bases match TRBD2. Germline assignment: CDR1 SGHVS and CDR2 FNYEAQ. CDR3 size: 18 residues. V lost 0 bases to trimming and J lost 1 base; unmatched junction nucleotides: 3. The CDR3 reads CASSLARLAGGSYNEQFF. The CDR3 nucleotides are TGTGCCAGCAGCTTAGCGCGACTAGCGGGAGGTTCCTACAATGAGCAGTTCTTC.

This clone was found once. This sequence joins TRBV19 and TRBJ1-1; 7 nucleotides match TRBD1. This CDR3 is built from 17 residues. Germline V gene lookup returns CDR1 LNHDA and CDR2 SQIVND (reference sequence). V gave up 4 bases and J gave up 0 bases; unmatched junction bases: 11. CDR3 sequence (DNA): TGTGCCAGTAGTAAGTCACGGACAGGTCCAATGAACACTGAAGCTTTCTTT. This gives the protein CASSKSRTGPMNTEAFF.

The V and J genes are TRBV2 and TRBJ2-1; D is undetermined. The germline gives CDR1 SNHLY, CDR2 FYNNEI. The V end lost 7 bases, the J end lost 6 bases, and 7 bases lay between the germline ends. The CDR3 has 11 residues. CDR3 in amino acids: CASKRANEQFF. The CDR3 DNA sequence: TGTGCCAGCAAAAGGGCCAATGAGCAGTTCTTC.

The V call is TRBV5-1, the J call TRBJ2-7; TRBD1 matches 10 bases. CDR3 length equals 15 residues. V lost 1 base, J lost 5 bases, and 6 bases stayed unmatched. Germline-derived CDR1 and CDR2 are SGHRS and YFSETQ. Here the CDR3 DNA reads TGCGCCAGCAGCTTGACGGGACAGGGGTTCCACGAGCAGTACTTC. Translating it yields CASSLTGQGFHEQYF.